This TCR beta chain was retrieved from a study of siplizumab effects on memory and regulatory T cells. Some 10^5 TCR templates were assayed per sample. TCRdb's table, derived via immunoSEQ multiplex PCR, lists solely in-frame clones and lacks some. This sample yields some 100,000 clones, of which around nine tenths are seen a single time; around 12% belongs to the top ten. The germline CDR1 and CDR2 sequences are SGHTA and FQGNSA. J lost 4 bases, V lost 1 base, and 4 bases had no gene match. There are 17 residues in the CDR3. General study findings and limits: A mean of roughly 68% of mappable alloreactive CD4+ clones were Treg-derived with siplizumab, compared with 25% to 30% in controls. No assignable naive or memory phenotype existed for roughly 75-97% of proliferating CD4+ or CD8+ clones.

To note about this clone: Its antigen is still unknown.

The clonotype was recovered from a human donor in good health. The sample consisted of non-Treg CD4+ T cells sorted from blood. The genes are TRBV7-2 and TRBJ2-2; TRBD2 agrees at 12 bases. CDR3 DNA sequence: TGTGCCAGCAGCTTAGTTCTAGCGGGAGGGCCCACCGGGGAGCTGTTTTTT. This encodes CASSLVLAGGPTGELFF.